This T cell receptor (beta chain) was captured by sequencing in a study of vaccination and CD4 T cells after COVID-19. For the study at large: Investigators drew the post-COVID samples a median around 100 days after diagnosis, with a range of 35 to 161. Blood was drawn a median roughly 79 days post second dose, range 14 to 241.

Treatment noted: approximately nine-day PBMC culture with coronavirus spike peptide pools or control peptides (ViraFEST assay). ViraFEST grew antigen-specific T cells using peptide pools, then sequenced TCRs. Study findings and constraints: A median roughly 84% of convalescent patients' SARS-CoV-2-reactive clones emerged only after vaccination.

Sequence data for DNA of cultured CD4+ T cells were generated by the Oncomine TCR Beta short-read assay. TCRdb reanalysed the PCR reads using MiXCR and keeps one entry per CDR3 protein. The table includes roughly 17,000 distinct CDR3 sequences, 50% to 55% detected once. Of note for this clonotype: Antigen specificity is unknown.

Germline-derived CDR1 and CDR2 are SGHNT and YYREEE (reference sequence). V was cut by 2 bases and J by 0 bases, with 17 bases left in between. The CDR3 has 17 amino acids. The sequence came from a human donor who had recovered from COVID-19. V usage is TRBV5-4 and J usage is TRBJ1-1; possible D gene TRBD1, 5 bases. Sequenced: CD4+ T cells from blood, cultured in vitro. CDR3 loop: CASSFGEGITMNTEAFF. DNA of the CDR3: TGTGCCAGCAGCTTTGGCGAGGGGATAACGATGAACACTGAAGCTTTCTTT.